Below, 21 T cell receptor beta chains from the same sample are listed, as sequenced in a study of blood T cells in healthy people across ages. A second PCR, run for roughly 7 to 12 cycles, used a sample-barcoded 5' primer plus a J-beta primer mix. TCRdb used MiXCR to reprocess the 5' RACE reads, holding one entry per CDR3 protein. The table records about 1.4 million distinct CDR3 sequences, 45% to 70% of them present only once. The specimen sequenced was blood. These receptor sequences come from a man aged 18 to 30 in good health.

This clonotype has a handful of counts. V gene TRBV4-1 combines with J gene TRBJ1-6; the D gene is possibly TRBD1 (5 bases). The CDR3 is 18 amino acids. Germline values: CDR1 MGHRA, CDR2 YSYEKL. V lost 1 base and J 3 bases, leaving 16 bases between the germline ends. In DNA, the CDR3 is TGCGCCAGCAGCCAAGTCCAAGCGGGGCAGCTCTATAATTCACCCCTCCACTTT. This translates into CASSQVQAGQLYNSPLHF.

The chain has TRBV9 and TRBJ1-5; D possibly corresponds to TRBD1 (6 bases). V lost 3 bases and J 7 bases, leaving 14 bases between the germline ends. Germline CDR1 and CDR2: SGDLS and YYNGEE. CDR3 length: 14 amino acids. The CDR3 coding sequence is TGTGCCAGCAGCGCGTCCTTGGGGGGCCAGCCCCAGCATTTT. Translated, it gives CASSASLGGQPQHF. Variable domain in full (rest from reference TRBV9 and TRBJ1-5): DSGVTQTPKHLITATGQRVTLRCSPRSGDLSVYWYQQSLDQGLQFLIQYYNGEERAKGNILERFSAQQFPDLHSELNLSSLELGDSALYFCASSASLGGQPQHFGDGTRLSIL.

The rearrangement joins TRBV6-5 to TRBJ1-6; D is unclear. The CDR3 consists of 14 residues. CDR1 MNHEY and CDR2 SVGAGI come from the germline V gene. The V gene lost 2 bases and the J gene lost 4 bases, with 6 bases spanning the gap. The DNA for the CDR3 is TGTGCCAGCAGTTACGGGCAGTATAATTCACCCCTCCACTTT. Translation: CASSYGQYNSPLHF.

Comments on this clonotype: Mismatch with germline at one junction end may stem from a read error. The chain couples TRBV4-1 to TRBJ2-1; the match to TRBD2 covers 14 bases. The CDR3 consists of 16 residues. From germline, CDR1 is MGHRA and CDR2 YSYEKL. DNA of the CDR3: TGCGCCGGCAGGCCCCCGACTAGCGGGGGGGCCAGTGAGCAGTTCTTC. Its protein product is CAGRPPTSGGASEQFF.

This chain uses TRBV29-1 with TRBJ2-7; 9 bases fit TRBD1. This CDR3 is 16 amino acids long. Germline V lookup: CDR1 SQVTM, CDR2 ANQGSEA. The V gene end was trimmed by 0 bases and the J gene end by 2 bases; junction bases not matched to a gene: 8. The CDR3 DNA reads TGCAGCGTTGAAGATTTACCCGGGACAGGGCCCTACGAGCAGTACTTC. Translation gives CSVEDLPGTGPYEQYF.

The sample holds a few counts of this clonotype. The chain is built from TRBV10-3 and TRBJ2-7; the D gene is possibly TRBD1 (6 bases). Germline CDR1 reads ENHRY; CDR2 reads SYGVKD. Trimming took off 0 bases at V and 2 bases at J, with 17 bases between the two ends. This CDR3 contains 17 residues. Here the CDR3 reads CAISESRFDRNPYEQYF. Here the CDR3 DNA reads TGTGCCATCAGTGAGTCGAGATTTGACAGGAACCCCTACGAGCAGTACTTC.

V is TRBV15 and J is TRBJ2-1; 13 nucleotides line up with TRBD2. Germline CDR1 reads LNHNV; CDR2 reads YYDKDF (reference sequence). Trimming cost V 5 bases and J 0 bases; bases outside gene matches: 4. The CDR3 extends over 17 amino acids. CDR3 bases: TGTGCCACCAGCCGACTAGCGGGAGGAGGCTCCTACAATGAGCAGTTCTTC. Its translation: CATSRLAGGGSYNEQFF.

This sequence joins TRBV5-1 and TRBJ2-2; the D is unclear. This CDR3 is 15 amino acids long. Germline V gene sequence: CDR1 SGHRS, CDR2 YFSETQ. V was pared by 2 bases and J by 1 base, with 9 bases between. In DNA, the CDR3 is TGCGCCAGCAGCTTCAGTATTTTGAACACCGGGGAGCTGTTTTTT. Amino acid sequence: CASSFSILNTGELFF.

The chain is built from TRBV21-1 and TRBJ2-3; no check of the table's D call, TRBD2, against the DNA was made. TRBV21-1 is shown as a pseudogene. The CDR3 covers 15 residues. The CDR3 nucleotides read TGTGCCAGTCCCCCACCTAGCGGAGACACAGATACGCAGTATTTT. This sequence encodes CASPPPSGDTDTQYF.

The chain joins TRBV20-1 to TRBJ2-1; D is perhaps TRBD2 (5 bases). The CDR3 runs to 14 residues. From germline, CDR1 is DFQATT and CDR2 SNEGSKA (reference sequence). Trimming cost V 2 bases and J 4 bases, with 12 bases left between them. The CDR3 sequence: CSARNLARYNEQFF. CDR3 coding DNA: TGCAGTGCTAGAAATCTAGCTCGATACAATGAGCAGTTCTTC.

V gene TRBV20-1 combines with J gene TRBJ2-3, with 8 bases fitting TRBD2. Germline trimming cut 4 bases from V and 0 bases from J; bases unmatched to any gene: 6. Germline V gene sequence: CDR1 DFQATT, CDR2 SNEGSKA (reference sequence). CDR3 length: 15 amino acids. DNA for the CDR3: TGCAGTGCTACTACTAGCGGAGTCAGCACAGATACGCAGTATTTT. Protein sequence: CSATTSGVSTDTQYF.

This clonotype was detected a few times. The chain carries TRBV4-2 and TRBJ1-6; D is undetermined. This CDR3 contains 16 residues. Germline V gene sequence: CDR1 LGHNA, CDR2 YNFKEQ. Between the trimmed V and J ends, which lost 4 bases and 5 bases, there was a span of 15 bases. The CDR3 nucleotides are TGTGCCAGCAGCCCGCGGAGTTCCAGAGATAATTCACCCCTCCACTTT. Protein sequence: CASSPRSSRDNSPLHF.

Only a few counts were recorded for this clonotype. The chain employs TRBV14 and TRBJ2-2; TRBD1 might be the D (5 bases). In germline, CDR1 is SGHDN, CDR2 FVKESK. The V end lost 0 bases, the J end lost 7 bases, and 15 bases lay between the germline ends. This CDR3 has 16 amino acids. Here the CDR3 reads CASSQDRSKGFGELFF. DNA for the CDR3: TGTGCCAGCAGCCAAGACCGATCAAAGGGGTTCGGGGAGCTGTTTTTT.

The chain is built from TRBV4-1 and TRBJ1-5; 7 bases agree with TRBD1. Losses at the gene ends were 4 bases for V and 10 bases for J; bases not matched to a gene: 10. Germline assignment: CDR1 MGHRA and CDR2 YSYEKL. The CDR3 runs 14 residues. The CDR3 region is CASSLDRAGHPQHF. CDR3 DNA: TGCGCCAGCAGCCTCGACAGGGCTGGGCATCCCCAGCATTTT.

The chain joins TRBV2 to TRBJ2-4, with D tentatively TRBD1 (5 bases). V dropped 8 bases and J dropped 15 bases, with 14 bases sitting between them. The CDR3 is 10 amino acids. Germline CDR1 SNHLY, CDR2 FYNNEI. The CDR3 spells CASGAPYGYF. The CDR3 DNA reads as TGTGCCAGCGGGGCCCCCTATGGGTACTTC.

The chain uses TRBV4-1 and TRBJ2-4; 9 bases match TRBD1. Trimming took 2 bases from V and 3 from J; bases not matched to a gene: 2. The CDR3 has 15 residues. Looked up from germline, CDR1 is MGHRA and CDR2 is YSYEKL. DNA of the CDR3: TGCGCCAGCAGCCAACTGGGACAGGGCAAAAACATTCAGTACTTC. It is translated as CASSQLGQGKNIQYF.

The rearrangement links TRBV6-5 to TRBJ1-2; no definite D call. The germline V gene encodes CDR1 MNHEY and CDR2 SVGAGI. V lost 7 bases to trimming and J lost 4 bases, with 13 bases between them. The CDR3 contains 13 residues. Here the CDR3 DNA reads TGTGCCAGCACCCCGGACGGGTCCTATGGCTACACCTTC. Its protein product is CASTPDGSYGYTF.

The V call is TRBV9, the J call TRBJ2-7; tentatively, D is TRBD2 (5 bases). The V end lost 0 bases, the J end lost 3 bases, and 13 bases lay between the germline ends. This CDR3 region has 15 residues. Germline V gene data show CDR1 as SGDLS and CDR2 as YYNGEE. The CDR3 sequence is CASSVAPTAGYEQYF. CDR3 nucleotides: TGTGCCAGCAGCGTAGCCCCCACCGCGGGCTACGAGCAGTACTTC.

The CDR3 loop reads CASSHSGTSGGPQETQYF. CDR3 DNA sequence: TGCGCCAGCAGCCACTCAGGGACTAGCGGGGGGCCCCAAGAGACCCAGTACTTC. V is TRBV4-1 and J is TRBJ2-5, with 15 nucleotides matching TRBD2. The CDR3 extends over 18 amino acids. Germline CDR1 reads MGHRA; CDR2 reads YSYEKL. J lost 1 base, V lost 3 bases, and 6 bases had no gene match.

This clonotype has a handful of counts. V gene TRBV4-1 combines with J gene TRBJ2-5; D unclear. The tail of the sequence fits TRBJ2-7 better, so the J call may be wrong. The CDR3 length is 15 residues. The germline V gene has CDR1 MGHRA and CDR2 YSYEKL. This CDR3 is CASSQRSASNYEQYF. The CDR3 coding sequence is TGCGCCAGCAGCCAACGGAGCGCCAGTAACTACGAGCAGTACTTC.

This clonotype has a handful of counts. V and J are TRBV29-1 and TRBJ2-7; D remains unclear. CDR3 length: 12 amino acids. CDR1 SQVTM and CDR2 ANQGSEA come from the germline V gene. Trimming removed 4 bases from V and 2 bases from J, with 9 bases in between. Here the CDR3 reads CSVGQDPYEQYF. The CDR3, as DNA: TGCAGCGTTGGCCAGGACCCCTACGAGCAGTACTTC.